Detailed here is one TCR beta chain. Generated by immunoSEQ multiplex PCR, the TCRdb table keeps only in-frame clones and is missing some. The top ten clones hold 3.5% to 4.5% of a sample with around 100,000 clones, under 95% of them seen once. The data stem from a study of PD-L1 blockade in urothelial cancer. Study at large: Patients took up atezolizumab in about 2014 at 1,200 mg intravenously every 3 weeks. From 0 to 3 prior chemotherapy regimens had been given to the patients.

V lost 2 bases, J lost 3 bases, and 8 bases lay in between. There are 14 residues in the CDR3. Germline CDR1 SGHTA, CDR2 FQGNSA. Time point in this sample: peripheral blood 6 weeks after treatment start. Pretreatment sampling and on-treatment sampling together yielded between 1 and 8 samples for each patient. The sequence was obtained from a man aged 60-69 years with urothelial cancer. The sample consisted of PBMCs, taken around atezolizumab (anti-PD-L1) treatment. V usage is TRBV7-2 and J usage is TRBJ1-3; D remains unclear. CDR3 DNA: TGTGCCAGCAGCTTAATCGGGGATGGAAACACCATATATTTT. Translated, it gives CASSLIGDGNTIYF.